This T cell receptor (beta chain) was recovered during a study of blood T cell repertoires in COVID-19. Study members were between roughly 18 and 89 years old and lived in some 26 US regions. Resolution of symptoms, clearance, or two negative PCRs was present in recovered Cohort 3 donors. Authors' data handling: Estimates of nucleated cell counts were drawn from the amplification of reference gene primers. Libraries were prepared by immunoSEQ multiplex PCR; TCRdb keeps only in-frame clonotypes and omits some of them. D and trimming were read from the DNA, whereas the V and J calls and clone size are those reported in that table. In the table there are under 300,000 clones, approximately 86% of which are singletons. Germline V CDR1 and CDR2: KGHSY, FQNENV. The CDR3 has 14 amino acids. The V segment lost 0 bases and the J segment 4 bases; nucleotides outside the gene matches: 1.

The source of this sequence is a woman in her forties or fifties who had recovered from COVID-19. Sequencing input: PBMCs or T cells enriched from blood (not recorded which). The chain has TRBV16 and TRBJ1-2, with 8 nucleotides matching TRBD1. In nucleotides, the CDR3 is TGTGCCAGCAGCCAATCGACAGGGGCCTATGGCTACACCTTC. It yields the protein CASSQSTGAYGYTF. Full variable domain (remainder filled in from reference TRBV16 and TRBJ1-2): GEEVAQTPKHLVRGEGQKAKLYCAPIKGHSYVFWYQQVLKNEFKFLISFQNENVFDETGMPKERFSAKCLPNSPCSLEIQATKLEDSAVYFCASSQSTGAYGYTFGSGTRLTVV.